What follows are 10 T cell receptor beta chains derived from one specimen sequenced in a study of control samples from healthy donors and cancer patients. Only in-frame clones appear in the TCRdb table, and some are missing; sequencing was by immunoSEQ multiplex PCR. Of more than 90,000 clones listed, around 88% are singletons. The sequenced sample was blood. Receptor source: a man aged 30-40 years in good health.

This rearrangement joins TRBV7-9 to TRBJ2-5; 7 bases are a match to TRBD2. The ends lost 2 bases at V and 4 bases at J; junction bases unmatched: 4. The CDR3 runs 14 residues. Germline V gene lookup returns CDR1 SEHNR and CDR2 FQNEAQ (reference sequence). In DNA form, the CDR3 reads TGTGCCAGCAGCTTAAGGACGGGAGGAGAGACCCAGTACTTC. Protein sequence: CASSLRTGGETQYF.

The V and J genes are TRBV15 and TRBJ2-1; possibly TRBD2 for D (6 bases). Germline V CDR1 and CDR2: LNHNV, YYDKDF (reference sequence). V was pared by 0 bases and J by 0 bases, with 12 bases between. This CDR3 has 17 residues. This CDR3 is CATSRELALSSYNEQFF. CDR3 sequence (DNA): TGTGCCACCAGCAGAGAACTAGCCCTGAGCTCCTACAATGAGCAGTTCTTC.

This rearrangement joins TRBV6-4 to TRBJ2-3, with D perhaps TRBD2 (6 bases). CDR3 length equals 15 residues. CDR1 is MRHNA and CDR2 is SNTAGT in the germline V gene. V was cut by 4 bases and J by 2 bases, with 13 bases left in between. The CDR3 sequence is CASSVVGGTTDTQYF. The CDR3 nucleotides read TGTGCCAGCAGTGTAGTGGGGGGTACCACAGATACGCAGTATTTT.

This rearrangement joins TRBV4-2 to TRBJ1-1, with D unclear. This CDR3 has 16 residues. Germline CDR1 is LGHNA and CDR2 is YNFKEQ. Trimming took off 0 bases at V and 3 bases at J, with 14 bases between the two ends. This CDR3 is CASSQELAHLDTEAFF. The CDR3, as DNA: TGTGCCAGCAGCCAAGAATTGGCACACCTAGACACTGAAGCTTTCTTT.

This sequence joins TRBV11-2 and TRBJ2-3, with D perhaps matching TRBD1 (6 bases). Trimming shortened V by 5 bases and J by 3 bases, and 9 bases separated the two germline ends. The CDR3 consists of 13 residues. Germline lookup yields CDR1 SGHAT and CDR2 FQNNGV. CDR3 in amino acids: CASSRRGTDTQYF. The CDR3 nucleotides read TGTGCCAGCAGCCGTAGGGGGACAGATACGCAGTATTTT.

As regards this clone: The same CDR3 also results from other DNA sequences found in this sample. The gene calls are TRBV6-1 and TRBJ1-6, with TRBD1 as a possible D gene (6 bases). This CDR3 spans 15 amino acids. Trimming took off 2 bases at V and 7 bases at J, with 12 bases between the two ends. Germline CDR1 is MNHNS and CDR2 is SASEGT. The CDR3 sequence: CASSEFGGLNSPLHF. CDR3 in DNA: TGTGCCAGCAGTGAATTCGGGGGGCTGAATTCACCCCTCCACTTT.

V is TRBV19 and J is TRBJ1-5; D ambiguous. There are 15 residues in the CDR3. The germline V gene has CDR1 LNHDA and CDR2 SQIVND (reference sequence). V gave up 7 bases and J gave up 2 bases, with 15 bases separating them. Written as DNA, the CDR3 is TGTGCCAGTAATCTCGGGCCTGGGGGCAATCAGCCCCAGCATTTT. This translates into CASNLGPGGNQPQHF.

A note on this clone: At one end, the junction sequence differs from germline, possibly due to a read error. The chain links TRBV28 to TRBJ1-2; 9 bases are a match to TRBD1. This CDR3 comprises 13 residues. Germline lookup yields CDR1 MDHEN and CDR2 SYDVKM. CDR3 DNA: TGTGCCAGCAGTTTATATACAGGGGGCTCGCAGCCGTTC. Translated, it gives CASSLYTGGSQPF.

This chain connects TRBV3-1 (or the pseudogene TRBV3-2) to TRBJ2-2; tentative D call: TRBD2 (5 bases). The CDR3 is 16 residues long. Per the germline V gene, CDR1 is LGHDT and CDR2 is YNNKEL (reference sequence). The germline V and J ends were trimmed by 0 bases and 4 bases, with 12 bases remaining between them. This CDR3 is CASSQDGRELTGELFF. CDR3 nucleotides: TGTGCCAGCAGCCAAGATGGTCGGGAACTCACCGGGGAGCTGTTTTTT.

This chain uses TRBV6-1 with TRBJ1-1, with TRBD1 identical over 12 bases. Germline CDR1 is MNHNS and CDR2 is SASEGT. This CDR3 comprises 16 residues. V lost 3 bases, J lost 4 bases, and 6 bases stayed unmatched. The CDR3 DNA sequence: TGTGCCAGCAGTGAGGGGGGGACAGGGGGCTTCACTGAAGCTTTCTTT. Protein product: CASSEGGTGGFTEAFF.